A single T cell receptor beta chain is shown here with its context. As yet, its antigen is unknown. Reverse transcribing all isolated RNA meant expressed TCRB transcripts were sequenced. TCRdb's copy holds only in-frame clones and misses some; the assay was immunoSEQ multiplex PCR. The sample lists 40,000 to 65,000 clones, just under 65% occurring once. Germline CDR1 reads SEHNR; CDR2 reads FQNEAQ (reference sequence). The CDR3 spans 13 residues. The V gene lost 1 base and the J gene lost 15 bases, with 16 bases spanning the gap. The data originate from a study of beta chain features in type 1 diabetes. Study findings and constraints: Researchers report that Type 1 diabetes patients had moderately but significantly shorter TCRB CDR3s across all four CD4+ subsets.

The sample was stem cell memory CD4+ T cells from blood. The chain links TRBV7-9 to TRBJ2-1; D perhaps matches TRBD1 (6 bases). The receptor was isolated from a woman aged 25 to 45 with type 1 diabetes. CDR3 residues: CASSLERWDILFF. DNA for the CDR3: TGTGCCAGCAGCTTAGAAAGATGGGACATATTGTTCTTC. Full variable domain (missing parts from reference TRBV7-9 and TRBJ2-1): DTGVSQNPRHKITKRGQNVTFRCDPISEHNRLYWYRQTLGQGPEFLTYFQNEAQLEKSRLLSDRFSAERPKGSFSTLEIQRTEQGDSAMYLCASSLERWDILFFGPGTRLTVL.